This T cell receptor beta chain was obtained from a study of glioma-infiltrating T cells. Points from the study as a whole: Above-expected tissue-blood divergence occurred in all gliomas, most in low-grade ones.

This clonotype was seen a few times. Its antigen is unidentified. Using RNA template, CDR3s of TCR alpha and beta were amplified with iRepertoire arm-PCR. Input was about 85-450 ng of tissue mRNA or PBMC total RNA. Via MiXCR, TCRdb re-called the multiplex PCR reads, giving one row per CDR3 protein. The table has 150,000 to 200,000 distinct CDR3 sequences, 30% to 40% seen once; the top ten hold around 20%. The CDR3 sequence is 16 residues long. Germline V CDR1 and CDR2: SGHTA, FQGNSA. V gave up 5 bases and J gave up 2 bases, with 19 bases separating them. V gene TRBV7-2 combines with J gene TRBJ2-7; D may be TRBD1 or TRBD2 (6 bases each). The TCR originated in a human donor with low-grade glioma or glioblastoma, undergoing nonglioma brain surgery, or in good health (not recorded which). Material: glioma tissue, nonneoplastic brain tissue, or PBMCs (not recorded which). For the CDR3, the DNA is TGTGCCAGCAGCCCTAGGGGGGTATCGGGACCCTACGAGCAGTACTTC. It yields the protein CASSPRGVSGPYEQYF. Looking up the rest from reference TRBV7-2 and TRBJ2-7 gives the full variable domain: GAGVSQSPSNKVTEKGKDVELRCDPISGHTALYWYRQSLGQGLEFLIYFQGNSAPDKSGLPSDRFSAERTGGSVSTLTIQRTQQEDSAVYLCASSPRGVSGPYEQYFGPGTRLTVT.